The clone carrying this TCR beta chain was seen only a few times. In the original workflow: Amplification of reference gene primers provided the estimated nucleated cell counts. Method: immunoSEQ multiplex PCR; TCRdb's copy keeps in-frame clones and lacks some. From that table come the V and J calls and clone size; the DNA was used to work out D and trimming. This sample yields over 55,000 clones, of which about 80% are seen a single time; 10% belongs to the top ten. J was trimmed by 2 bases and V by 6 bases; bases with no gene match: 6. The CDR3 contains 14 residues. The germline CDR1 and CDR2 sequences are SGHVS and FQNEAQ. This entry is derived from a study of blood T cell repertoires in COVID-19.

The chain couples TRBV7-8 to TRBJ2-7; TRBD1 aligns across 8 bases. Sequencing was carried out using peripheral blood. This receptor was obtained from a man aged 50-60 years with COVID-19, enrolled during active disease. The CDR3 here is CASSTGQGPYEQYF. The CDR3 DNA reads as TGTGCCAGCAGTACCGGACAGGGACCCTACGAGCAGTACTTC.